This TCR beta chain comes out of a study of blood T cells in healthy people across ages. This clonotype turned up a few times. A much more abundant neighbour one base away suggests this may be a read error. Next came a second PCR, run for about 7 to 12 cycles, which used a sample-barcoded 5' primer along with a J-beta primer mix. TCRdb re-analysed the 5' RACE reads in MiXCR, keeping a single row per CDR3 protein. Here the sample spans about 670,000 distinct CDR3 sequences, approximately 52% being singletons. Germline CDR1 and CDR2: SGDLS and YYNGEE. V was pared by 3 bases and J by 5 bases, with 12 bases between. This CDR3 has 13 amino acids.

V is TRBV9 and J is TRBJ2-7; perhaps TRBD1 as D (6 bases). Sequenced material: blood. The clonotype comes from a woman older than 75 in good health. CDR3 in amino acids: CASSGGGMNEQYF. The CDR3 nucleotides are TGTGCCAGCAGCGGAGGGGGAATGAACGAGCAGTACTTC.